These T cell receptor beta chains were read from a single sample in a study of identical twins. A single record per CDR3 protein comes from TCRdb applying MiXCR to the 5' RACE reads. There are 450,000 or so distinct CDR3 sequences in the sample; 14% occur only once, and approximately 0.52% lies in the top ten. The same sample was also studied in work on yellow fever vaccine responses in identical twins.

Sequenced sample: CD4+ T cells sorted from blood. Receptor source: a woman younger than 30 in good health. CDR3s include the opening cysteine and the closing phenylalanine or tryptophan. Each record gives: clone size, D gene, V gene, J gene, CDR3 DNA, CDR3 protein. The D gene is left open where the match is weak. Not every row has a clone size; where given, it reads once, few, many or a size class.

>few|.|TRBV12-3/TRBV12-4|TRBJ2-4
TGTGCCAGCAGAGGCCCCAGGACGGACATTCAGTACTTC
CASRGPRTDIQYF
>.|.|TRBV9|TRBJ2-2
TGTGCCAGCAGCGTAGATGTTGGGACCGGGGAGCTGTTTTTT
CASSVDVGTGELFF
>few|.|TRBV6-2/TRBV6-3|TRBJ2-1
TGTGCCAGCAGTTTGGATGGGAGGGGGGCCTACAATGAGCAGTTCTTC
CASSLDGRGAYNEQFF
>few|.|TRBV9|TRBJ2-5
TGTGCCAGCAGCGCGGGACCGAACCAAGAGACCCAGTACTTC
CASSAGPNQETQYF
>.|.|TRBV6-5|TRBJ2-3
TGTGCCAGCAGTTCCTCCGATAGGCTAAGGCAGTATTTT
CASSSSDRLRQYF
>.|TRBD1|TRBV12-3/TRBV12-4|TRBJ2-5
TGTGCCAGCAGTTTGACAGGGAAGCGAGAGACCCAGTACTTC
CASSLTGKRETQYF
>.|TRBD1|TRBV11-3|TRBJ2-1
TGTGCCAGCAGTAGACAGGGACCGTACAATGAGCAGTTCTTC
CASSRQGPYNEQFF
>.|.|TRBV11-1|TRBJ2-7
TGTGCCAGCAGCCCTCGCGCGGACTTATTCTACGAGCAGTACTTC
CASSPRADLFYEQYF
>many|TRBD1|TRBV29-1|TRBJ2-1
TGCAGCGTTGGGGACAGCTTAAGTGAGCAGTTCTTC
CSVGDSLSEQFF
>.|.|TRBV5-1|TRBJ2-1
TGCGCCAGCAGCTTGTTATCTACCCCCTACAATGAGCAGTTCTTC
CASSLLSTPYNEQFF
>.|.|TRBV18|TRBJ2-1
TGTGCCAGCTCACCAGTCCGACCCTCCTACAATGAGCAGTTCTTC
CASSPVRPSYNEQFF
>.|TRBD2|TRBV9|TRBJ2-5
TGTGCCAGCAGCTTCAGGACTAGCCGATCCCAAGAGACCCAGTACTTC
CASSFRTSRSQETQYF
>.|.|TRBV27|TRBJ2-1
TGTGCCAGCAGTACCCTGCTTTTGCGAGGACACGGTGAGCAGTTCTTC
CASSTLLLRGHGEQFF
>.|TRBD1|TRBV2|TRBJ2-3
TGTGCCAGCAGGTGGCAGGGGGCGGTCACAGATACGCAGTATTTT
CASRWQGAVTDTQYF
>.|TRBD2|TRBV6-5|TRBJ2-2
TGTGCCAGCAGTTACTCCCGACTAGCGGGAGGGAGGAACACCGGGGAGCTGTTTTTT
CASSYSRLAGGRNTGELFF
>.|.|TRBV3-1|TRBJ2-7
TGTGCCAGCAGCCATACCCTATACGAGCAGTACTTC
CASSHTLYEQYF
>many|.|TRBV6-2/TRBV6-3|TRBJ2-2
TGTGCCAGCCGAAACGGGGTTGGGGAGCTGTTTTTT
CASRNGVGELFF
>.|.|TRBV27|TRBJ2-1
TGTGCCAGCAGTTCACAGAATAGGGGCAATGAGCAGTTCTTC
CASSSQNRGNEQFF
>.|.|TRBV3-1|TRBJ1-1
TGTGCCAGCAGCCAACCTAATATGGTGCCTGGGGCTTTCTTT
CASSQPNMVPGAFF
>many|.|TRBV29-1|TRBJ2-3
TGCAGCGTTGGAGGGAACACAGATACGCAGTATTTT
CSVGGNTDTQYF
>.|.|TRBV20-1|TRBJ2-4
TGCAGTGCGCCCAGATTGGGAGCCAAAAACATTCAGTACTTC
CSAPRLGAKNIQYF
>.|.|TRBV27|TRBJ2-5
TGTGCCAGCAGTTTATCAGGGTCTACGACCCAGTACTTC
CASSLSGSTTQYF
>.|.|TRBV7-3|TRBJ2-3
TGTGCCAGCAGCCCCCAGGTGCCCCCGAGGAATACGCAGTATTTT
CASSPQVPPRNTQYF
>few|.|TRBV20-1|TRBJ2-1
TGCAGTGGTACGCGGGACTCGAACAATGAGCAGTTCTTC
CSGTRDSNNEQFF
>.|.|TRBV28|TRBJ2-5
TGTGCCAGCAGTTTATTCGGCAGCCAAGAGACCCAGTACTTC
CASSLFGSQETQYF
>.|TRBD2|TRBV2|TRBJ2-1
TGTGCCAGCAGCCCACCCGTAGGCCGCGGGAGACCCGAGCAGTTCTTC
CASSPPVGRGRPEQFF
>.|.|TRBV2|TRBJ2-3
TGTGCCAGCAGTGATCGAAGAGCGTCAGATACGCAGTATTTT
CASSDRRASDTQYF
>few|TRBD2|TRBV6-2/TRBV6-3|TRBJ2-7
TGTGCCAGCAGACTCCTTGGGACTAAAGGTTTGGAGCAGTACTTC
CASRLLGTKGLEQYF
>few|.|TRBV6-1|TRBJ2-3
TGTGCCAGCAGTCCCGAGCCGGCGGGTCGCACTACGCAGTATTTT
CASSPEPAGRTTQYF
>once|TRBD1|TRBV20-1|TRBJ2-7
TGCAGTGCTAGAGTTCCTGGGACAGTTTACGAGCAGTACTTC
CSARVPGTVYEQYF
>few|TRBD1|TRBV5-1|TRBJ2-7
TGCGCCAGCAGCTCCCTAAGGGACAGCTCCTACGAGCAGTACTTC
CASSSLRDSSYEQYF
>.|.|TRBV11-2|TRBJ1-4
TGTGCCAGCAGCTCCCCTCGGGGAAAGAATGAAAAACTGTTTTTT
CASSSPRGKNEKLFF
>.|TRBD1|TRBV19|TRBJ1-6
TGTGCCAGTAGTATTGACAGGGATAATTCACCCCTCCACTTT
CASSIDRDNSPLHF
>.|.|TRBV3-1|TRBJ2-1
TGTGCCAGCAGCCAACATATACCGGGACTGGCTGGGAATGAGCAGTTCTTC
CASSQHIPGLAGNEQFF
>few|TRBD1|TRBV7-9|TRBJ2-1
TGTGCCAGCAGCCCAACGGACAGGGCGCTTTACAATGAGCAGTTCTTC
CASSPTDRALYNEQFF
>many|.|TRBV24-1|TRBJ2-1
TGTGCCACCAGTTGGGGGAGTCTGTACAATGAGCAGTTCTTC
CATSWGSLYNEQFF
>few|.|TRBV20-1|TRBJ1-1
TGCAGTGCTAGAAGGCATATACGAGGAGACACTGAAGCTTTCTTT
CSARRHIRGDTEAFF
>few|TRBD1|TRBV30|TRBJ2-5
TGTGCCTGGCGGACGGGACAGGGGGTTCGGGAGACCCAGTACTTC
CAWRTGQGVRETQYF
>.|.|TRBV5-1|TRBJ2-1
TGCGCCAGCAGCTTGTTTCGGGAGTACAATGAGCAGTTCTTC
CASSLFREYNEQFF
>few|.|TRBV20-1|TRBJ2-3
TGCAGTGCTAGAGCGACCGCAGATACGCAGTATTTT
CSARATADTQYF
>.|.|TRBV6-1|TRBJ2-5
TGTGCCAGCAGTGACTTAATTATGGAGACCCAGTACTTC
CASSDLIMETQYF
>many|.|TRBV12-3/TRBV12-4|TRBJ2-5
TGTGCCAGCAGTTTAGACAGCCAAGAGACCCAGTACTTC
CASSLDSQETQYF
>.|.|TRBV25-1|TRBJ1-2
TGTGCCAGCAGTGGTTTGTCGGGTGGCTACACCTTC
CASSGLSGGYTF
>many|TRBD2|TRBV20-1|TRBJ2-1
TGCAGTGCTAGACTAGCGGGAGGGAGAAATGAGCAGTTCTTC
CSARLAGGRNEQFF
>few|.|TRBV28|TRBJ2-7
TGTGCCACCCAGCCCCTTCTCCGAACCACGACGAATAATTACGAGCAGTACTTC
CATQPLLRTTTNNYEQYF
>many|.|TRBV29-1|TRBJ1-2
TGCAGCGTTTATCTCCAGGGACCTGGCTACACCTTC
CSVYLQGPGYTF
>.|.|TRBV7-2|TRBJ1-1
TGTGCCAGCAGCTTATATTATGGGAACACTGAAGCTTTCTTT
CASSLYYGNTEAFF
>.|.|TRBV19|TRBJ2-5
TGTGCCAGTAGTATAGGAGGGGAGGCCTGGGAGACCCAGTACTTC
CASSIGGEAWETQYF
>.|.|TRBV4-1|TRBJ2-1
TGCGCCAGCAGCCAAGACCGTAGCGGATCCTACAATGAGCAGTTCTTC
CASSQDRSGSYNEQFF
>few|TRBD1|TRBV11-2|TRBJ2-1
TGTGCCAGCAGCTTAGGCCCACAGGGGGCTAAGGATGAGCAGTTCTTC
CASSLGPQGAKDEQFF
>.|TRBD2|TRBV4-1|TRBJ2-7
TGCGCCAGCAGCCAAGACCCTAGCGGGAGGGCTTTCGAGCAGTACTTC
CASSQDPSGRAFEQYF
>many|TRBD1|TRBV29-1|TRBJ2-3
TGCAGCGTGGGGACAGACACAGATACGCAGTATTTT
CSVGTDTDTQYF
>.|TRBD1|TRBV12-3/TRBV12-4|TRBJ2-3
TGTGCCAGCAGAAATACAGGGGCCACTTCGAGCACAGATACGCAGTATTTT
CASRNTGATSSTDTQYF
>.|TRBD2|TRBV12-3/TRBV12-4|TRBJ2-2
TGTGCCAGCAGGTCCGGGACTAGTTCCACCGGGGAGCTGTTTTTT
CASRSGTSSTGELFF
>.|.|TRBV6-1|TRBJ2-7
TGTGCCAGCAGCCCCACCAACAGTCATGTGGGGCAGTACTTC
CASSPTNSHVGQYF